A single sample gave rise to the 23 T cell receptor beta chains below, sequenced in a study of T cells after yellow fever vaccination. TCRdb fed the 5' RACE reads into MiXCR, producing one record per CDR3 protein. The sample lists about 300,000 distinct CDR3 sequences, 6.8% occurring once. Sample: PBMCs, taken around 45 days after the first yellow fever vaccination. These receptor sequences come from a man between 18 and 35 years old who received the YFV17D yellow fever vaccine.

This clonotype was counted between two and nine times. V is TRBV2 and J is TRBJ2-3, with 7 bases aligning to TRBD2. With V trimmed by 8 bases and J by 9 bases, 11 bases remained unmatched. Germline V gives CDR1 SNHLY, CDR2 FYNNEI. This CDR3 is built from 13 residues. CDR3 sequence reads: CASLVGPGGTQYF. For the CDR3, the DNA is TGTGCCAGCCTCGTTGGGCCCGGGGGGACGCAGTATTTT.

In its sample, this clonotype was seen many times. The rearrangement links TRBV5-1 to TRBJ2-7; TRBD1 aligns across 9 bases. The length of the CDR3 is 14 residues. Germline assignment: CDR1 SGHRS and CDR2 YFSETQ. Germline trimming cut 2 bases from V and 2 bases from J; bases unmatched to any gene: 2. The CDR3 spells CASSFGTGTYEQYF. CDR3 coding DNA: TGCGCCAGCAGCTTCGGGACAGGGACCTACGAGCAGTACTTC. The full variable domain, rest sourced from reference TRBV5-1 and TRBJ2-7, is KAGVTQTPRYLIKTRGQQVTLSCSPISGHRSVSWYQQTPGQGLQFLFEYFSETQRNKGNFPGRFSGRQFSNSRSEMNVSTLELGDSALYLCASSFGTGTYEQYFGPGTRLTVT.

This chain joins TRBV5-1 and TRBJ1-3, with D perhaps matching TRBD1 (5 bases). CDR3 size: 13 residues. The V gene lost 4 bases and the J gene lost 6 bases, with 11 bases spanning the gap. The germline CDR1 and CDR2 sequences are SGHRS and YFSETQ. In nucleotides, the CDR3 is TGCGCCAGCAGCAAAGACAGTGTAAACACCATATATTTT. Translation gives CASSKDSVNTIYF.

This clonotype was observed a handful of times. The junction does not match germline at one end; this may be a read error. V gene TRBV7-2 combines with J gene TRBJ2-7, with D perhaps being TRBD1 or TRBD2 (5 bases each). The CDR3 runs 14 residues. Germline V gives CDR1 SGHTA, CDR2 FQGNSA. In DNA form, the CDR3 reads TGTGCCAGCCTAGAGGGGCCAGCAGTCTACGAACAGTACTTC. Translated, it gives CASLEGPAVYEQYF.

The CDR3 loop is CASSEERRYSNQPQHF. DNA for the CDR3: TGTGCCAGCAGTGAAGAGCGGCGTTATAGCAATCAGCCCCAGCATTTT. The chain employs TRBV2 and TRBJ1-5; D remains unclear. The CDR3 spans 16 residues. The germline V and J ends were trimmed by 1 base and 0 bases, with 10 bases remaining between them. Germline V gene sequence: CDR1 SNHLY, CDR2 FYNNEI.

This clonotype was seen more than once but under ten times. This CDR3 is CASSFPSGLHTDTQYF. In DNA form, the CDR3 reads TGTGCCAGCAGCTTCCCTTCGGGACTTCACACAGATACGCAGTATTTT. V and J are TRBV5-8 and TRBJ2-3, with D possibly being TRBD2 (6 bases). The CDR3 has 16 residues. Germline CDR1 and CDR2: SGHTS and YDEGEE. V was shortened by 2 bases and J by 2 bases, with 15 bases between the two germline ends.

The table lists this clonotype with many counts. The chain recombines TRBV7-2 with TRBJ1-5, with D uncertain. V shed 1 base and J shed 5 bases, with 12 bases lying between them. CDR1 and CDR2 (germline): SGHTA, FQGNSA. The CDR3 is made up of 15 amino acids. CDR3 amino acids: CASSLVVDRDQPQHF. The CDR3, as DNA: TGTGCCAGCAGCTTAGTCGTGGACCGAGATCAGCCCCAGCATTTT.

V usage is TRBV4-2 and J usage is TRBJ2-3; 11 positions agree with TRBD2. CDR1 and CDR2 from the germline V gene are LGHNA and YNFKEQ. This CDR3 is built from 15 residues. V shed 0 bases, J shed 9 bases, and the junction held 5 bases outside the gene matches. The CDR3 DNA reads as TGTGCCAGCAGCCAAGAGGCTAGCGGGGGGCCCACGCAGTATTTT. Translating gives CASSQEASGGPTQYF.

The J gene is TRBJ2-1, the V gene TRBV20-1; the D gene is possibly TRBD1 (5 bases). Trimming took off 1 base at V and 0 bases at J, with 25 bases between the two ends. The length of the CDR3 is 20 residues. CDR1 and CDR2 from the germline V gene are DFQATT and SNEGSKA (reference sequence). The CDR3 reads CSARGVGDSFRGSSYNEQFF. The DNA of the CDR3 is TGCAGTGCTAGAGGTGTAGGGGATTCGTTTAGGGGAAGCTCCTACAATGAGCAGTTCTTC.

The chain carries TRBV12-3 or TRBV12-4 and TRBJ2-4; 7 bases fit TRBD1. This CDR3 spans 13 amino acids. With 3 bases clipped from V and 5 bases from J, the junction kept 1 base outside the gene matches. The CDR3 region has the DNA TGTGCCAGCAGTTTTCAGGGGGAAAACATTCAGTACTTC. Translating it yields CASSFQGENIQYF.

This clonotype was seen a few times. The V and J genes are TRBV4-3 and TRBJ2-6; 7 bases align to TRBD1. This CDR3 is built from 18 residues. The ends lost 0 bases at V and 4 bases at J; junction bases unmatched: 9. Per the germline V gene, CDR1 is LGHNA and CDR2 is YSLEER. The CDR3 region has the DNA TGCGCCAGCAGCCAAGAGAGGGGGCTGGGATCGGGGGCCAACGTCCTGACTTTC. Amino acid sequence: CASSQERGLGSGANVLTF.

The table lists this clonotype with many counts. The CDR3 loop reads CASMDYQYQETQYF. The DNA for the CDR3 is TGTGCCAGCATGGACTACCAGTACCAAGAGACCCAGTACTTC. The gene calls are TRBV25-1 and TRBJ2-5; TRBD2 is a possible D gene (6 bases). The germline gives CDR1 MGHDK, CDR2 SYGVNS. The V end lost 7 bases, the J end lost 0 bases, and 12 bases lay between the germline ends. This CDR3 spans 14 amino acids.

CDR3 coding DNA: TGTGCCAGCAGGGCCGCGGGGGCCGCGAACACCGGGGAGCTGTTTTTT. Translating it yields CASRAAGAANTGELFF. J is TRBJ2-2 and V is TRBV7-3; possible D gene TRBD2, 7 bases. Germline CDR1 SGHTA, CDR2 FQGTGA. This CDR3 is built from 16 residues. Trimming left V 6 bases short and J 0 bases short, with 14 bases between.

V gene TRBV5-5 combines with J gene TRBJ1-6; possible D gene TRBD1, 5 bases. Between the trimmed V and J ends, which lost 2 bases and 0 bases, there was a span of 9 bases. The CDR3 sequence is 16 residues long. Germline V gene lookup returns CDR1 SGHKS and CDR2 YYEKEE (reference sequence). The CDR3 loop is CASSLQEYSYNSPLHF. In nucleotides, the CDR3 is TGTGCCAGCAGCTTACAGGAATACTCCTATAATTCACCCCTCCACTTT.

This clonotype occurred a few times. DNA for the CDR3: TGTGCCAGCAGCAGAGGGACTTATGAGCAGTACTTC. Translating gives CASSRGTYEQYF. The rearrangement joins TRBV7-2 to TRBJ2-7; a weak D match, TRBD2 (6 bases). Per germline, CDR1 SGHTA and CDR2 FQGNSA. The CDR3 contains 12 residues. V was pared by 5 bases and J by 7 bases, with 12 bases between.

The CDR3 is CASSEGLAEYNEQFF. DNA for the CDR3: TGTGCCAGCAGTGAAGGTTTAGCGGAGTACAATGAGCAGTTCTTC. The chain employs TRBV25-1 and TRBJ2-1; D possibly corresponds to TRBD2 (6 bases). V was cut by 2 bases and J by 4 bases, with 12 bases left in between. From germline, CDR1 is MGHDK and CDR2 SYGVNS. This CDR3 has 15 residues.

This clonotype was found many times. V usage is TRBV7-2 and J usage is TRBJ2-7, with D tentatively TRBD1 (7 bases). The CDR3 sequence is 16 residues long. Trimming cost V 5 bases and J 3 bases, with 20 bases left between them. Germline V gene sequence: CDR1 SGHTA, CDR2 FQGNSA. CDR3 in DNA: TGTGCCAGCAGCATCTATGCGGGACAGTGGGACTACGAGCAGTACTTC. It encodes CASSIYAGQWDYEQYF.

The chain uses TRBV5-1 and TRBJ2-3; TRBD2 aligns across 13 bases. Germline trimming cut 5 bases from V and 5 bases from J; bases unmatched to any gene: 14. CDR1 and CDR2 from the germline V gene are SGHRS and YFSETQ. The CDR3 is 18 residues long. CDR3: CASSRGLAGSPTRDTQYF. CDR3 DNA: TGCGCCAGCAGTAGGGGACTAGCGGGGTCCCCAACAAGAGATACGCAGTATTTT.

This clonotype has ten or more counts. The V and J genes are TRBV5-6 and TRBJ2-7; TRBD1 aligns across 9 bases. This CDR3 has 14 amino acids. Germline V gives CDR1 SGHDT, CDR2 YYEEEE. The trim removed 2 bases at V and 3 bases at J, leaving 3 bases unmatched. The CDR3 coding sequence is TGTGCCAGCAGCTTAATGGGACAGGGCTACGAGCAGTACGTC. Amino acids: CASSLMGQGYEQYV.

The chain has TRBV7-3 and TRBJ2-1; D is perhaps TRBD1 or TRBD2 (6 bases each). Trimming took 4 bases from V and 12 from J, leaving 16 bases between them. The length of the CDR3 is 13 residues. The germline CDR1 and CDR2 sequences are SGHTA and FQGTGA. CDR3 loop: CASSSAGEAGQFF. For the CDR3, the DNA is TGTGCCAGCAGCTCCGCAGGGGAGGCTGGGCAGTTCTTC.

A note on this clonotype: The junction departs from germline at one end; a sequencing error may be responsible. The CDR3: CASIVEDNSPLHF. CDR3 DNA sequence: TGTGCCAGCATCGTAGAGGACAATTCACCCCTCCACTTT. The rearrangement links TRBV9 to TRBJ1-6; D remains ambiguous. This CDR3 region has 13 residues. Germline V lookup: CDR1 SGDLS, CDR2 YYNGEE.

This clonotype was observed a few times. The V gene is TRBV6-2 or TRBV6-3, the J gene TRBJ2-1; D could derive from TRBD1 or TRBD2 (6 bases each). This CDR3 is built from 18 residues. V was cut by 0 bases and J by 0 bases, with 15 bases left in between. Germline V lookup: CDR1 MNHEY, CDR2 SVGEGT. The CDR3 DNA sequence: TGTGCCAGCAGTTACTCGAAGGGGGGTGGTAGCTCCTACAATGAGCAGTTCTTC. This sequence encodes CASSYSKGGGSSYNEQFF.

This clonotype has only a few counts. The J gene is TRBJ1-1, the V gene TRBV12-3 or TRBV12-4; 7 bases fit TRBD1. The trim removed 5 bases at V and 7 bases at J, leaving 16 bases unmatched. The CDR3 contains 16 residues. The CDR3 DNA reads TGTGCCAGCAGTCGCCGCTGGGACAAGGACAGGAATGAAGCTTTCTTT. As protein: CASSRRWDKDRNEAFF.